These T cell receptor beta chains were read from a single sample in a study of blood T cell repertoires in COVID-19. TCRdb's copy holds only in-frame clones and misses some; the assay was immunoSEQ multiplex PCR. The repertoire holds about 370,000 clones, roughly nine tenths seen once, with approximately 3% in the top ten. Sequencing was carried out using peripheral blood. The receptors here all came from a woman aged 30 to 39 with COVID-19, enrolled during active disease. Each CDR3 is given with its conserved first and last residue. The order of the fields is J gene, V gene, D gene, clone size, CDR3 DNA, CDR3 protein. A D gene is named only where the DNA matches it firmly. The size field is filled for only some rows; it gives once, few, many or a size class.

TRBJ2-3 | TRBV7-2 | TRBD2 | . | TGTGCCAGCAGCCCCAGGCGGACTAGCGGGAGGGAGTCGGATACGCAGTATTTT | CASSPRRTSGRESDTQYF
TRBJ2-2 | TRBV4-3 | TRBD2 | few | TGCGCCAGCAGCCAAGTACTGGCGGGGGGCAGGAACACCGGGGAGCTGTTTTTT | CASSQVLAGGRNTGELFF
TRBJ2-3 | TRBV5-1 | TRBD2 | . | TGCGCCAGCAGCTTGGCAGGACTAGCGGGAGTGGGAGATACGCAGTATTTT | CASSLAGLAGVGDTQYF
TRBJ2-1 | TRBV2 | TRBD2 | . | TGTGCCAGCAGTGAAGTTAGCGGGGGTTCCAGCTCCTACAATGAGCAGTTCTTC | CASSEVSGGSSSYNEQFF
TRBJ1-1 | TRBV4-3 | . | . | TGCGCCAGCAGCCAAGATTATCGGTTGAACACTGAAGCTTTCTTT | CASSQDYRLNTEAFF
TRBJ2-5 | TRBV14 | TRBD2 | . | TGTGCCAGCAGCCAAGCAGCGGGGGGGCAAGGAGAGACCCAGTACTTC | CASSQAAGGQGETQYF
TRBJ1-2 | TRBV6-6 | . | once | TGTGCCAGCACCCAACCCCCAGGTGGCTACACCTTC | CASTQPPGGYTF
TRBJ2-5 | TRBV10-3 | . | . | TGTGCCATCAGTGATGAGGCTGGCATACAAGAGACCCAGTACTTC | CAISDEAGIQETQYF
TRBJ2-5 | TRBV28 | TRBD1 | . | TGTGCCAGCAGCGGACAGGTCCAAGAGACCCAGTACTTC | CASSGQVQETQYF
TRBJ2-1 | TRBV10-1 | . | . | TGCGCCAGCAGTGACCCGGGGATAGCGGCGATCAATGAGCAGTTCTTC | CASSDPGIAAINEQFF
TRBJ1-1 | TRBV2 | TRBD1 | once | TGTGCCAGCAGTCATTTACCCGGGACAGGGGGGTACGGCACTGAAGCTTTCTTT | CASSHLPGTGGYGTEAFF
TRBJ2-5 | TRBV2 | TRBD2 | . | TGTGCCAGCCTGTTGGGACTAGCGGGAGGGCCGGGGGAGACCCAGTACTTC | CASLLGLAGGPGETQYF
TRBJ2-5 | TRBV7-9 | TRBD1 | . | TGTGCCAGCAGCTTGGGACAGTCGATGGAAGAGACCCAGTACTTC | CASSLGQSMEETQYF
TRBJ2-3 | TRBV6-6 | . | . | TGTGCCAGCAGCCAGGACAGAGTCACAGATACGCAGTATTTT | CASSQDRVTDTQYF
TRBJ1-5 | TRBV19 | . | . | TGTGCCAGCTTGCCCGTGGGACAAAGCAATCAGCCCCAGCATTTT | CASLPVGQSNQPQHF
TRBJ2-1 | TRBV19 | TRBD2 | . | TGTGCCAGTAGTAGACGGGAGGGAGGGTACAATGAGCAGTTCTTC | CASSRREGGYNEQFF
TRBJ2-7 | TRBV5-6 | . | . | TGTGCCAGCAGCTTGGCCAGGGGGGTCGAGCAGTACTTC | CASSLARGVEQYF
TRBJ1-2 | TRBV6-5 | . | . | TGTGCCAGCAGGCAGGACTATGGCTACACCTTC | CASRQDYGYTF
TRBJ2-7 | TRBV11-2 | TRBD2 | once | TGTGCCAGCAGCTTAGATCCCCCTCAACTAGCGGGGGGTCCCTACGAGCAGTACTTC | CASSLDPPQLAGGPYEQYF
TRBJ2-7 | TRBV12-5 | TRBD1 | few | TGTGCTAGTGGTTCCCAGGACAGGGACCTCTACGAGCAGTACTTC | CASGSQDRDLYEQYF
TRBJ2-1 | TRBV7-6 | TRBD1 | . | TGTGCCAGCAGCCGCAGTCCGGGGACAGGGGGATACAATGAGCAGTTCTTC | CASSRSPGTGGYNEQFF
TRBJ2-2 | TRBV11-3 | TRBD2 | once | TGTGCCAGCAGCTCCGGCGGGAGCGACACCGGGGAGCTGTTTTTT | CASSSGGSDTGELFF
TRBJ2-5 | TRBV10-3 | . | once | TGTGCCATCAGTGAGCGTCCGGGGAACCAAGAGACCCAGTACTTC | CAISERPGNQETQYF
TRBJ2-5 | TRBV7-9 | TRBD1 | . | TGTGCCAGCAGCTTGGGACAGGGTGTAGGAGAGACCCAGTACTTC | CASSLGQGVGETQYF
TRBJ2-1 | TRBV6-6 | TRBD1 | . | TGTGCCAGCAGTTACCTACAGGGGGAGCAGTTCTTC | CASSYLQGEQFF
TRBJ1-1 | TRBV18 | TRBD1 | . | TGTGCCAGCTCACCGCGAAGACCTCAGGGGGGGAACACTGAAGCTTTCTTT | CASSPRRPQGGNTEAFF
TRBJ2-3 | TRBV7-2 | . | . | TGTGCCAGCAGCCGCTACCACCAACCCGGCACAGATACGCAGTATTTT | CASSRYHQPGTDTQYF
TRBJ1-5 | TRBV5-8 | TRBD1 | . | TGTGCCAGCAGCTGGGGGACTACAGGGGGTCAGCCCCAGCATTTT | CASSWGTTGGQPQHF
TRBJ2-2 | TRBV2 | TRBD2 | . | TGTGCCAGCAGTGAACCTCTAGCGGGGAACACCGGGGAGCTGTTTTTT | CASSEPLAGNTGELFF
TRBJ1-2 | TRBV28 | . | . | TGTGCCAGCAGTTCGCCGACAGATACTAACTATGGCTACACCTTC | CASSSPTDTNYGYTF
TRBJ2-7 | TRBV11-3 | . | . | TGTGCCAGCAGCTTAGGACTAGGGTCCCCCTACGAGCAGTACTTC | CASSLGLGSPYEQYF
TRBJ2-3 | TRBV10-1 | . | . | TGCGCCAGCAGTCTGGGACAAACCACAGATACGCAGTATTTT | CASSLGQTTDTQYF
TRBJ2-1 | TRBV30 | TRBD2 | . | TGTGCCTGGAGCGGGACTAGCGGGAGTGGAGATGAGCAGTTCTTC | CAWSGTSGSGDEQFF
TRBJ1-2 | TRBV5-4 | TRBD1 | few | TGTGCCAGCAGCTCCGGGACAGGGAGGTATGGCTACACCTTC | CASSSGTGRYGYTF
TRBJ2-3 | TRBV28 | TRBD2 | . | TGTGCCAGCAGTTTTATGGGGGGGGACCCCACAGATACGCAGTATTTT | CASSFMGGDPTDTQYF
TRBJ2-7 | TRBV7-2 | . | . | TGTGCCAGCAGTCCCCAATCCTACGAGCAGTACTTC | CASSPQSYEQYF
TRBJ1-5 | TRBV6-5 | . | once | TGTGCCAGCAGTTACGGGGGGGGTGGCAATCAGCCCCAGCATTTT | CASSYGGGGNQPQHF
TRBJ1-5 | TRBV19 | TRBD1 | . | TGTGCCAGTAGTTTCCTTTCGACAGGGAATCAGCCCCAGCATTTT | CASSFLSTGNQPQHF
TRBJ2-1 | TRBV3-1/TRBV3-2 | TRBD1 | . | TGTGCCAACCCTCCGACAGGGCGGATTGGGAATGAGCAGTTCTTC | CANPPTGRIGNEQFF
TRBJ2-3 | TRBV28 | TRBD2 | . | TGTGCCAGCAGTTTCGGCGGGGGGGCTTCAGATACGCAGTATTTT | CASSFGGGASDTQYF
TRBJ2-5 | TRBV3-1/TRBV3-2 | . | . | TGTGCCAGCAGACATATAGCAGCCCCGGAGACCCAGTACTTC | CASRHIAAPETQYF
TRBJ1-5 | TRBV19 | TRBD1 | . | TGTGCCAGTAGCGACAGGGTGCAGCCCCAGCATTTT | CASSDRVQPQHF
TRBJ1-2 | TRBV5-6 | TRBD1 | . | TGTGCCAGCCTCTGGTGGGACAGGGCCCGCAGAGTTGGCTACACCTTC | CASLWWDRARRVGYTF
TRBJ1-1 | TRBV19 | . | . | TGTGCCAGTAGTATGGGTCTTCGGGGTGGGATACGGACTGAAGCTTTCTTT | CASSMGLRGGIRTEAFF
TRBJ2-2 | TRBV5-1 | TRBD2 | . | TGCGCCAGCAGCTCGGGACTAGCGGGAGTAGGTACCGGGGAGCTGTTTTTT | CASSSGLAGVGTGELFF